Below, 4 T cell receptor beta chains from the same sample are listed, as sequenced in a study of T cell changes during pregnancy in multiple sclerosis. TCRdb's copy holds only in-frame clones and misses some; the assay was immunoSEQ multiplex PCR. The top ten hold about 9.4% of the sample, which has 40,000 to 60,000 clones, about 90% seen once. This material consisted of CD8+ T cells from peripheral blood mononuclear cells, taken after pregnancy. The receptors shown here come from a female donor with multiple sclerosis, enrolled in a pregnancy study.

CDR3 loop: CASSEGTNYEQYF. The CDR3 DNA follows: TGTGCCAGCAGTGAAGGGACAAACTACGAGCAGTACTTC. This chain connects TRBV2 to TRBJ2-7, with a tentative D call TRBD1 (5 bases). The V end lost 1 base, the J end lost 3 bases, and 7 bases lay between the germline ends. Germline values: CDR1 SNHLY, CDR2 FYNNEI. The CDR3 runs 13 residues.

The chain has TRBV2 and TRBJ1-2, with TRBD1 matching 9 bases. The CDR3 spans 14 residues. From germline, CDR1 is SNHLY and CDR2 FYNNEI. V was clipped by 3 bases and J by 7 bases; unmatched bases: 6. The chain's CDR3 is CASSEGTGGRGYTF. CDR3 in DNA: TGTGCCAGCAGTGAGGGAACAGGGGGCCGTGGCTACACCTTC.

This chain links TRBV6-6 with TRBJ2-7, with D hard to call. Germline values: CDR1 MNHNY, CDR2 SVGAGI (reference sequence). The V end was cut by 5 bases, the J end by 0 bases, with 11 bases between. The CDR3 has 14 amino acids. CDR3 coding DNA: TGTGCCAGCAGTATCGATCAGGTCTCCTACGAGCAGTACTTC. Residues: CASSIDQVSYEQYF.

This CDR3 is CASSARGGIGSPLHF. CDR3 DNA: TGTGCCAGCAGCGCGAGGGGAGGCATCGGTTCACCCCTCCACTTT. The chain is built from TRBV9 and TRBJ1-6; D is possibly TRBD1 (5 bases). Germline V CDR1 and CDR2: SGDLS, YYNGEE. V was clipped by 3 bases and J by 9 bases, with 16 bases between them. The CDR3 totals 15 residues.